This TCR beta chain was profiled in a study of blood T cell repertoires in COVID-19 (dated by TCRdb to the early 2020s). In the study overall: The collaborator samples originated in the United States, Italy and Spain and spanned the acute and convalescent phases of COVID-19. The prospective study material was composed of cDNA or gDNA derived from T cells, B-cell-depleted T cells, or PBMCs. Deeply sampled blood TCRbeta repertoires from subjects exposed to, actively infected with, or recovered from COVID-19 were included in the dataset. The repertoires were released in a freely available public database intended as a resource for research on the immune response to SARS-CoV-2. Samples were obtained from the ongoing ImmuneRACE study (first 160 participants) and from some 1,300 subjects provided by 6 global collaborators. Nearly every sample came with metadata listing a de-identified subject ID, COVID-19 status, age in years and sex. Where available, HLA class I and class II types were taken from metadata supplied by the sample provider and were not determined by assay-based typing. Beyond this particular receptor, the publication reports: How much clinical and demographic metadata was included differed by source and by participant, and the metadata was provided uncurated.

Whole blood was collected in K2EDTA tubes by collaborating institutions according to the institutions' own protocols. For TCRbeta analysis, collaborators shipped samples in one of three forms: frozen whole blood, isolated PBMCs, or DNA extracted from either of those sample types. TCRbeta CDR3 regions were amplified from genomic DNA using the immunoSEQ Assay, a bias-controlled multiplex PCR. In the source study's methods: The number of nucleated cells in each sample was estimated from the amplification of reference gene primers within the assay. To quantify the absolute abundance of each unique TCRbeta CDR3 rearrangement, sequence reads were collapsed and filtered. For each sample, productive Simpson clonality was calculated as the square root of Simpson's diversity index over productive rearrangements. TCRdb retrieved this table from immuneACCESS and kept in-frame rearrangements only. Not all clones are present; in checked studies, unresolved V genes account for under half, and no reason is known for the remainder. V and J calls and clone size come straight from that table; D and trimming were deduced from the DNA. The sample includes 150,000 to 200,000 clones, with roughly 85% observed a single time. The ten largest clones capture over 3% of the sample.

Cut back by 4 bases and 8 bases, the V and J ends lie 13 bases apart. CDR1 and CDR2 were assigned from the germline V gene as KGHDR and SFDVKD. The CDR3 goes from the cysteine to the phenylalanine over 13 residues. Only the CDR3 region is kept as DNA, spanning 39 bases read in frame from base 1. On this clone: Its antigen specificity is not known. Base qualities were left out, and no much larger clone turns up one base away.

This receptor was taken from a human donor with acute or convalescent COVID-19. The donor label of this sample is uncertain. Sequencing used peripheral blood. In this chain, TRBV24-1 is recombined with TRBJ1-2, with TRBD1 as a weak D call on 5 bases. The CDR3 here reads CATSDYDSRGYTF. The DNA reads TGTGCCACCAGTGACTACGACAGTAGGGGCTACACCTTC.